The T cell receptor beta chain under discussion was sequenced for a study of identical twins. This clonotype was detected many times. Its specificity is not known. Study-level findings and limits: Compared with unrelated sharing, twin-shared out-of-frame alpha sequences had more low-probability sequences. A lower insertion count was a feature of abundant cord blood beta clonotypes, with no such feature in memory repertoires.

A universal primer binding site was introduced by template switching. The final cDNA contained unique molecular identifiers. TCRdb called the 5' RACE reads again in MiXCR, with one record for every CDR3 protein. The table has fewer than 650,000 distinct CDR3 sequences, roughly 7.1% seen once. Germline V lookup: CDR1 KGHDR, CDR2 SFDVKD. J was trimmed by 6 bases and V by 3 bases; bases with no gene match: 10. The CDR3 covers 16 residues. This sample was shared with a second study, whose subject was yellow fever vaccine responses in identical twins.

The chain employs TRBV24-1 and TRBJ2-1; 7 positions match TRBD2. The sequenced sample consisted of PBMCs. The receptor was derived from a woman younger than 30 in good health. CDR3 in amino acids: CATSDGGGRAPNEQFF. The CDR3 nucleotides read TGTGCCACCAGTGATGGGGGAGGGAGGGCCCCCAATGAGCAGTTCTTC.